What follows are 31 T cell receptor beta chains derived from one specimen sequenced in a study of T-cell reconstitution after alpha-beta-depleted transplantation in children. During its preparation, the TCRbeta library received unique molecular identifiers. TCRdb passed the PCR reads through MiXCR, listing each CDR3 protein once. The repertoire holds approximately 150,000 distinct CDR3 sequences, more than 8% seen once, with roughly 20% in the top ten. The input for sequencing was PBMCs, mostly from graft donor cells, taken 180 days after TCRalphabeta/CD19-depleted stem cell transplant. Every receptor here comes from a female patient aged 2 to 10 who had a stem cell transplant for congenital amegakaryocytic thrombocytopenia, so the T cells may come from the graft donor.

The CDR3 spells CSAMRRSYNEQFF. The CDR3 region has the DNA TGCAGTGCAATGAGGCGCTCCTACAATGAGCAGTTCTTC. This chain connects TRBV20-1 to TRBJ2-1; D ambiguous. Per germline, CDR1 DFQATT and CDR2 SNEGSKA (reference sequence). Trimming pared 6 bases from V and 0 bases from J, leaving 9 bases between. The CDR3 loop spans 13 amino acids.

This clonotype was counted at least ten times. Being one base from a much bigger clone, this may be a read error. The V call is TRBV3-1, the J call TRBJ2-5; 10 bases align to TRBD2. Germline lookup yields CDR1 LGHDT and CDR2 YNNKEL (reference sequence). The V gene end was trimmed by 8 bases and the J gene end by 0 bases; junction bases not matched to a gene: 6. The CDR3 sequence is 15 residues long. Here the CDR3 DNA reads TGTGCCAGCTCCCGTCTAGCGGGGGACCAAGAGACCCAGTACTTC. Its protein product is CASSRLAGDQETQYF.

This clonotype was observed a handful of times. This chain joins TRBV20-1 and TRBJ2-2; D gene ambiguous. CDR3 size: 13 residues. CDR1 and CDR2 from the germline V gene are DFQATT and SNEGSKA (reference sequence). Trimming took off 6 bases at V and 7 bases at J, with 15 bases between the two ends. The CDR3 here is CSAYQTVGGELFF. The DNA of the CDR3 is TGCAGTGCCTACCAAACGGTAGGCGGGGAGCTGTTTTTT.

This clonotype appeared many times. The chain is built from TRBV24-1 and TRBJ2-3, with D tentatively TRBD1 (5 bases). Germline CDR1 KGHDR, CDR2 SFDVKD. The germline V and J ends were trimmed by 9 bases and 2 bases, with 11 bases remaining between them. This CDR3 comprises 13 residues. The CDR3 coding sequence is TGTGCCACCGGAGCAGGGCACACAGATACGCAGTATTTT. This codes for CATGAGHTDTQYF.

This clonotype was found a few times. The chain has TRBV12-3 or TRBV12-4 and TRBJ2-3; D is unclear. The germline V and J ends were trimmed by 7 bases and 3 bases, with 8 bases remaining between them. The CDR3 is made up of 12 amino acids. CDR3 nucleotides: TGTGCCAGCACAGCGTTAACAGATACGCAGTATTTT. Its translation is CASTALTDTQYF.

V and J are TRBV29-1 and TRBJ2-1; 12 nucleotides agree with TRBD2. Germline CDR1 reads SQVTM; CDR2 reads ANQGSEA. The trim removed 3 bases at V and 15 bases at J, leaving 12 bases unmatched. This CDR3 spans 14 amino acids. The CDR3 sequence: CSVEGGLAGLSLFF. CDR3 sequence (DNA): TGCAGCGTTGAGGGGGGACTAGCGGGTTTATCATTGTTCTTC.

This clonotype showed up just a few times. CDR3 nucleotides: TGTGCCATCAGTGATCTTTGGCAGGGGGCGAAAGGCTACACCTTC. It encodes CAISDLWQGAKGYTF. The chain combines TRBV10-3 with TRBJ1-2, with 8 bases identical to TRBD1. Germline V lookup: CDR1 ENHRY, CDR2 SYGVKD. Germline trimming cut 3 bases from V and 8 bases from J; bases unmatched to any gene: 11. The CDR3 length is 15 residues.

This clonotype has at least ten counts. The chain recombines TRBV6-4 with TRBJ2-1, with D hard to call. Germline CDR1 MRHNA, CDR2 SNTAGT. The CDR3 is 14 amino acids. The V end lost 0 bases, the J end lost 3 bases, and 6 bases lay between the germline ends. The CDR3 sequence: CASSDSAGYNEQFF. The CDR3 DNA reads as TGTGCCAGCAGTGACTCGGCAGGCTACAATGAGCAGTTCTTC.

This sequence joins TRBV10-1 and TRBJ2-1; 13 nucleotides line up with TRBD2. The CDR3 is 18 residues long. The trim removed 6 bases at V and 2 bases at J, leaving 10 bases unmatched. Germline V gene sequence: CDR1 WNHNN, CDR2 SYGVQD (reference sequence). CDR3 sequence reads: CASSRLAGGASTYNEQFF. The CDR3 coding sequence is TGCGCCAGCAGCCGACTAGCGGGAGGCGCGTCGACCTACAATGAGCAGTTCTTC.

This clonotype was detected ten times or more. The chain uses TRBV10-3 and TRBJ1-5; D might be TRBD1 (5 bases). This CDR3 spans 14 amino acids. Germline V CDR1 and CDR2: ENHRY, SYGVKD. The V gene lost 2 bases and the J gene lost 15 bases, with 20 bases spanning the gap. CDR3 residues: CAISEAQSQGVRHF. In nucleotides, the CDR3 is TGTGCCATCAGTGAGGCCCAGAGCCAGGGAGTAAGGCATTTT.

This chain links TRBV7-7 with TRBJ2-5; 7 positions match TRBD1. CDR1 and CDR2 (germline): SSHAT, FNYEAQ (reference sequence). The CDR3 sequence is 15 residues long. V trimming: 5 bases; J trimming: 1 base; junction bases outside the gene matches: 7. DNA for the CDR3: TGTGCCAGCAGCCTACAGGGGAGCAGCCAAGAGACCCAGTACTTC. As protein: CASSLQGSSQETQYF. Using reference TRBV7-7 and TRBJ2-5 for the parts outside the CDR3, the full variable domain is GAGVSQSPRYKVTKRGQDVTLRCDPISSHATLYWYQQALGQGPEFLTYFNYEAQPDKSGLPSDRFSAERPEGSISTLTIQRTEQRDSAMYRCASSLQGSSQETQYFGPGTRLLVL.

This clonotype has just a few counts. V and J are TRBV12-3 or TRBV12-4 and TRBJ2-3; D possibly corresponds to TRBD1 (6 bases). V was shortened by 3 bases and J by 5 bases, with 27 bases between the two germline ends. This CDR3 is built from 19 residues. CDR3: CASSFRDKFFRVNKDTQYF. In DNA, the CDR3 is TGTGCCAGCAGTTTCCGGGACAAATTCTTCAGAGTAAACAAAGATACGCAGTATTTT.

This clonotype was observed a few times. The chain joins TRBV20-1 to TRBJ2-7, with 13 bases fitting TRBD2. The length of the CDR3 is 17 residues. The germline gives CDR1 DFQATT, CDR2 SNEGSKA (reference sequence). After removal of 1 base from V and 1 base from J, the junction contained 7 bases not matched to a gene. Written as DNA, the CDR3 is TGCAGTGCTAGAGCCTTGTGGACTAGCGGGGGATCCTACGAGCAGTACTTC. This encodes CSARALWTSGGSYEQYF.

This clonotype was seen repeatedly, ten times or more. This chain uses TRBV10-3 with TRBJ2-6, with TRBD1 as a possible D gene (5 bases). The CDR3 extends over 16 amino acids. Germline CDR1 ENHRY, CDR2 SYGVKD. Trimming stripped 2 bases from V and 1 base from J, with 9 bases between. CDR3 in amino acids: CAISERQISGANVLTF. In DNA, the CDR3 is TGTGCCATCAGTGAGCGACAGATTTCTGGGGCCAACGTCCTGACTTTC.

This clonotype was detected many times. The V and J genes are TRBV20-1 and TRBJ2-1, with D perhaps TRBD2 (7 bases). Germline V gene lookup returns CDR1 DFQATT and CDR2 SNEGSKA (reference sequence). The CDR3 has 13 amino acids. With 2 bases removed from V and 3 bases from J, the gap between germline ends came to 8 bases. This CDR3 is CSARRGGYNEQFF. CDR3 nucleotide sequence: TGCAGTGCTAGAAGGGGGGGCTACAATGAGCAGTTCTTC.

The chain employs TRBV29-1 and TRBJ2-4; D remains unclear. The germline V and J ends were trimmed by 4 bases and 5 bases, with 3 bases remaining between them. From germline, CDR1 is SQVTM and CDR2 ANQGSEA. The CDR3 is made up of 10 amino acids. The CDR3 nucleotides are TGCAGCGTTGTGGAAAACATTCAGTACTTC. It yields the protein CSVVENIQYF.

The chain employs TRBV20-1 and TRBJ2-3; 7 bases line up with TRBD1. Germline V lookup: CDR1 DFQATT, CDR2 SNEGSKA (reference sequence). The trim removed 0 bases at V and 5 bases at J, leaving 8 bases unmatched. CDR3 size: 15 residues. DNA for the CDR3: TGCAGTGCTAGAGACGATCTAGGGGGCGAAGATACGCAGTATTTT. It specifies CSARDDLGGEDTQYF.

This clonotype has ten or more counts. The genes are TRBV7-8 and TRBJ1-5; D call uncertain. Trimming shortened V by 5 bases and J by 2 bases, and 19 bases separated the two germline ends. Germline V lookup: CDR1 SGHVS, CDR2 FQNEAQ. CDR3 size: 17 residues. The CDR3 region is CASSLNGPLSRNQPQHF. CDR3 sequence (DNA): TGTGCCAGCAGCCTAAATGGCCCCTTGAGCCGCAATCAGCCCCAGCATTTT.

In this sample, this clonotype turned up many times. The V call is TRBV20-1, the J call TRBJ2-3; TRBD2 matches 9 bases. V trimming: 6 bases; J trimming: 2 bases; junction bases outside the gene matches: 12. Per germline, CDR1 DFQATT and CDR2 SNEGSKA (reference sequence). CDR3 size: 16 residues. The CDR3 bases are TGCAGTGCAATCTCGCCTAGCGGGGTCGTCACAGATACGCAGTATTTT. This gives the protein CSAISPSGVVTDTQYF.

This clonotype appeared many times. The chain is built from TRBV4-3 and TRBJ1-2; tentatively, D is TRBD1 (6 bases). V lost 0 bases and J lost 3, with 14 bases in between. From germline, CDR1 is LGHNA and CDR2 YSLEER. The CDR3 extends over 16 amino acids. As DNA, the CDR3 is TGCGCCAGCAGCCAAGAGGGTGGACAGCGCTACTATGGCTACACCTTC. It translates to CASSQEGGQRYYGYTF.

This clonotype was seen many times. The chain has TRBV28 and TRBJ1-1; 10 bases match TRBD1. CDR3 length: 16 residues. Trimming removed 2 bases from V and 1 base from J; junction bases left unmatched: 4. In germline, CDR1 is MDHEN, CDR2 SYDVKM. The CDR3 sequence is CASSLRDRGANTEAFF. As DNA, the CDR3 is TGTGCCAGCAGTTTAAGGGACAGGGGTGCGAACACTGAAGCTTTCTTT.

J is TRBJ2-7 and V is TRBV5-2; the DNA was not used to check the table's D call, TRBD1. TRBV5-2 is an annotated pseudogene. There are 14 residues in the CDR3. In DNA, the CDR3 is TGTGCCATGAGCGCCGGGACACCCTCCTACGAGCAGTACTTC. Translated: CAMSAGTPSYEQYF.

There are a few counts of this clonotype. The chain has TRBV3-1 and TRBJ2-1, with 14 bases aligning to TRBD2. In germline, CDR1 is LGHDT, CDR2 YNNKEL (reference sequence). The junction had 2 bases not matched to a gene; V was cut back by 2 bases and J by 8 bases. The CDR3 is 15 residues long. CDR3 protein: CASSQWTSGRYEQFF. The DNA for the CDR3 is TGTGCCAGCAGCCAATGGACTAGCGGGAGGTATGAGCAGTTCTTC.

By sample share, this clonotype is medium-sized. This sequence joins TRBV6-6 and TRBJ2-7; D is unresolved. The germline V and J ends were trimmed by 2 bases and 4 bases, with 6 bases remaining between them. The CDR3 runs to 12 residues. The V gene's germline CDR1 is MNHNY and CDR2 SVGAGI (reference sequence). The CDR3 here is CASSYGWYEQYF. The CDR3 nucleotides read TGTGCCAGCAGTTACGGTTGGTACGAGCAGTACTTC.

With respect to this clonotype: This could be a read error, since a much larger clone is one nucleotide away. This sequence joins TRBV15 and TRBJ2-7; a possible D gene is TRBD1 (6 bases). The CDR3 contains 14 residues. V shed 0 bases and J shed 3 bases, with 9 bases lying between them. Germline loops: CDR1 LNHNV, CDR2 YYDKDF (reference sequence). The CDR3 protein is CATSREGAGYEQYF. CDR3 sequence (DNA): TGTGCCACCAGCAGAGAGGGGGCGGGCTACGAGCAGTACTTC. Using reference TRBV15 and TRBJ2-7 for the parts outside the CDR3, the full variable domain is DAMVIQNPRYQVTQFGKPVTLSCSQTLNHNVMYWYQQKSSQAPKLLFHYYDKDFNNEADTPDNFQSRRPNTSFCFLDIRSPGLGDTAMYLCATSREGAGYEQYFGPGTRLTVT.

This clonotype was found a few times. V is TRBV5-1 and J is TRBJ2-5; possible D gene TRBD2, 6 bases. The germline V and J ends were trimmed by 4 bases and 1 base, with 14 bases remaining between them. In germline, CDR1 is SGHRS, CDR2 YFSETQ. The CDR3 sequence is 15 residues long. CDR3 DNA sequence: TGCGCCAGCAGCCCCACCGGGGGACTCCAAGAGACCCAGTACTTC. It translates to CASSPTGGLQETQYF.

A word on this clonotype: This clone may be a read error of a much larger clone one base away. The CDR3 region is CASSLWSSGANGLTF. In nucleotides, the CDR3 is TGTGCCAGCAGCTTATGGAGCTCTGGGGCCAACGGCCTGACTTTC. The chain recombines TRBV7-2 with TRBJ2-6; maybe TRBD1 (5 bases). Germline CDR1 and CDR2: SGHTA and FQGNSA. The CDR3 covers 15 residues.

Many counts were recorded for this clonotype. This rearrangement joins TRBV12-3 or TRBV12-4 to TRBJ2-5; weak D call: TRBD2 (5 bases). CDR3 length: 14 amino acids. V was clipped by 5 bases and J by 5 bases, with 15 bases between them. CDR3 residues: CASSREAERETQYF. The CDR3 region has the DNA TGTGCCAGCAGTCGCGAAGCGGAACGGGAGACCCAGTACTTC.

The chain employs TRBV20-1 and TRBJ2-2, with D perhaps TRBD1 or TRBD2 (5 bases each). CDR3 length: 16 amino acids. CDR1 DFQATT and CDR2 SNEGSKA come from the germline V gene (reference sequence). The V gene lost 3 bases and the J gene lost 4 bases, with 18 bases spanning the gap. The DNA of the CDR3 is TGCAGTGCTAGTAGATCTTCCAGGGAGAGCACCGGGGAGCTGTTTTTT. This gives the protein CSASRSSRESTGELFF.

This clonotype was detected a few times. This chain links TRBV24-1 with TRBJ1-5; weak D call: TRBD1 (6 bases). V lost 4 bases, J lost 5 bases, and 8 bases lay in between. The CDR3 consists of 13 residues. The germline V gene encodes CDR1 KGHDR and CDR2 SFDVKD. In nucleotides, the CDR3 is TGTGCCACCAGTGACAGGGGTGATCAGCCCCAGCATTTT. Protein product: CATSDRGDQPQHF.

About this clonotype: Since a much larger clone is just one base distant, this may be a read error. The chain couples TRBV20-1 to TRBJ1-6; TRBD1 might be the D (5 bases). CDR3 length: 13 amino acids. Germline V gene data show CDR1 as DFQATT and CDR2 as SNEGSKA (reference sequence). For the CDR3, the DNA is TGCAGTGCGAGGACAACGAATAATTCAACCCTCCACTTT. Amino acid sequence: CSARTTNNSTLHF.